Described below is a single T cell receptor (beta chain) sequence and its context. The data belong to a study of blood T cell repertoires in COVID-19. Overall study context: Italy, Spain and the United States were the sources of the convalescent and acute COVID-19 samples.

Authors' data handling: Amplification with reference gene primers provided the estimates of nucleated cell counts. Repertoires were generated with immunoSEQ multiplex PCR, while TCRdb's copy carries only in-frame clones and drops some. For V, J and clone size, that table is used; D and trimming come from the DNA. The sample records hundreds of thousands of clones, about 83% being singletons. The sequence was collected from a woman in her twenties or thirties with COVID-19, enrolled during active disease. Sequences were obtained from peripheral blood.

The CDR3 DNA reads as TGTGCCAGTCGGGAAAGAACCACAGGGGCTCAATTTTACGAGCAGTACTTC. Protein sequence: CASRERTTGAQFYEQYF. The chain uses TRBV27 and TRBJ2-7; 7 positions match TRBD1. The CDR3 extends over 17 amino acids. Germline V gene data show CDR1 as MNHEY and CDR2 as SMNVEV (reference sequence). Trimming cost V 9 bases and J 4 bases; bases outside gene matches: 21.